A single sample is the source of the 2 T cell receptor beta chains below, sequenced in a study of cytomegalovirus exposure and HLA in healthy donors (dated by TCRdb to 2016 to 2017). The protocol used for the library was the immunoSEQ multiplex PCR assay. For the multiplex PCR, a mixture combining 60 forward primers for TCR Vbeta segments and 13 reverse primers for TCR Jbeta segments was used. TCRdb mirrors the immuneACCESS table, restricted to in-frame sequences. Some clones are absent from its copies; in checked studies, under half trace to an unresolved V gene, and the reason for the others is unknown. The sample has 85,000 to 100,000 clones on record, roughly four fifths of them singletons. The ten biggest clones cover 7% to 9% of the sample. The sequenced material came from PBMCs. All receptors derive from a human donor in good health.

This clone appeared a few times. This chain uses TRBV5-4 with TRBJ2-7; maybe TRBD2 (6 bases). Trimming removed 0 bases from V and 4 bases from J, with 8 bases in between. The V gene's germline CDR1 is SGHNT and CDR2 YYREEE (reference sequence). The CDR3 runs 13 residues. Written as DNA, the CDR3 is TGTGCCAGCAGCTTGGCCGGGACTTACGAGCAGTACTTC. Protein: CASSLAGTYEQYF.

The chain couples TRBV5-1 to TRBJ1-2; possibly TRBD1 for D (6 bases). The V end lost 0 bases, the J end lost 4 bases, and 13 bases lay between the germline ends. The CDR3 is 15 residues long. Per germline, CDR1 SGHRS and CDR2 YFSETQ. The CDR3, as DNA: TGCGCCAGCAGCTTGGGACAGGCCAATCCCTATGGCTACACCTTC. As protein: CASSLGQANPYGYTF.